A single sample gave rise to the 3 T cell receptor beta chains below, sequenced in a study of cytomegalovirus exposure and HLA in healthy donors. In the PCR, 60 Vbeta and 13 Jbeta primers were used. Profiled with immunoSEQ multiplex PCR; TCRdb holds only in-frame clones, not every one. The data show approximately 130,000 clones, around 72% seen once. Sequencing used PBMCs. Every receptor here comes from a human donor in good health.

This chain connects TRBV28 to TRBJ1-2; D gene uncertain. Trimming shortened V by 2 bases and J by 7 bases, and 14 bases separated the two germline ends. CDR3 length: 14 residues. The germline V gene encodes CDR1 MDHEN and CDR2 SYDVKM. In nucleotides, the CDR3 is TGTGCCAGCAGTTTAATGCCTGACGCGGGTGGCTACACCTTC. Residues: CASSLMPDAGGYTF.

V usage is TRBV9 and J usage is TRBJ2-1; possibly TRBD1 for D (5 bases). CDR1 is SGDLS and CDR2 is YYNGEE in the germline V gene. The germline V and J ends were trimmed by 4 bases and 2 bases, with 13 bases remaining between them. This CDR3 has 15 residues. In nucleotides, the CDR3 is TGTGCCAGCAGCCCTGGACATTTCCCCTACAATGAGCAGTTCTTC. Its protein is CASSPGHFPYNEQFF.

The V gene is TRBV11-3, the J gene TRBJ1-2; 10 nucleotides align to TRBD1. Germline values: CDR1 SGHNT, CDR2 YENEEA. CDR3 size: 18 residues. Unmatched junction bases numbered 19, after V lost 5 bases and J lost 7 bases. The CDR3 nucleotides read TGTGCCAGCAGCACCCCGGGACAGGGGACCCAACCTCCATTTGGCTACACCTTC. Protein product: CASSTPGQGTQPPFGYTF. Complete variable domain (other parts from reference TRBV11-3 and TRBJ1-2): EAGVVQSPRYKIIEKKQPVAFWCNPISGHNTLYWYLQNLGQGPELLIRYENEEAVDDSQLPKDRFSAERLKGVDSTLKIQPAELGDSAVYLCASSTPGQGTQPPFGYTFGSGTRLTVV.